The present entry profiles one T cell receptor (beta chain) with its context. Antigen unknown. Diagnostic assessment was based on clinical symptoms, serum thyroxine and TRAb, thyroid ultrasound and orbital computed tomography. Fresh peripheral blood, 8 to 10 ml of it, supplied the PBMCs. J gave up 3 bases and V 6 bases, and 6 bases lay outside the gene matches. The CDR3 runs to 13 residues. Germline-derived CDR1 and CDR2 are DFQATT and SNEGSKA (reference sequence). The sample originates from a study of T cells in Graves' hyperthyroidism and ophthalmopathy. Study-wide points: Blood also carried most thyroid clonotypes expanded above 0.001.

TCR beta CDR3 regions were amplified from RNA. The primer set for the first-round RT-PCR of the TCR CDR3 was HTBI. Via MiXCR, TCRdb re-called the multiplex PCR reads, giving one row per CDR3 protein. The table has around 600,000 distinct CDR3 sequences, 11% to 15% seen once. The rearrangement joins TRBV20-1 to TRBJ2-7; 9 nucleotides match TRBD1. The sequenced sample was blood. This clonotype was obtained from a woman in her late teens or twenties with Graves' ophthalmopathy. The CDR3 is CSAGPGQGYEQYF. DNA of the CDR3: TGCAGTGCCGGACCGGGACAGGGCTACGAGCAGTACTTC.